This T cell receptor (beta chain) came from a study of T cell changes during pregnancy in multiple sclerosis. Profiled with immunoSEQ multiplex PCR; TCRdb holds only in-frame clones, not every one. Altogether 60,000 or so clones are present, just under 95% being singletons, with the ten largest covering roughly 0.34%. The length of the CDR3 is 13 residues. Germline CDR1 and CDR2: LNHDA and SQIVND (reference sequence). The junction had 1 base not matched to a gene; V was cut back by 9 bases and J by 1 base. The source of this sequence is a female donor with multiple sclerosis, enrolled in a pregnancy study. This rearrangement joins TRBV19 to TRBJ2-3, with 10 nucleotides matching TRBD2. This sample comprised CD4+ T cells from peripheral blood mononuclear cells, obtained before pregnancy. The CDR3 sequence is CASGLAGTDTQYF. The DNA of the CDR3 is TGTGCCAGCGGACTAGCGGGCACAGATACGCAGTATTTT.